This record covers a single TCR beta chain. Its antigen target is currently unknown. Per-base qualities were not stored, and no clone one base away is much larger. The library was built by means of the immunoSEQ multiplex PCR assay. The multiplex PCR relied on a mix of 60 forward primers for TCR Vbeta segments and 13 reverse primers for TCR Jbeta segments. Amplification of the CDR3 region of rearranged TCR beta genes was performed with a multiplex PCR assay on genomic DNA. The amplified TCR beta libraries were sequenced on the Illumina HiSeq System as 87-base-pair reads. In the authors' own workflow: A later analysis tallied tens of millions of unique TCR beta chains across the 666 repertoires, and approximately 12 million of those chains were shared by two or more donors. Raw reads were error-corrected and collapsed into unique sequences by a nearest-neighbor algorithm in which closely related sequences were merged to remove PCR and sequencing errors. Alignment of CDR3 sequences to IMGT reference sequences was used to assign V, D and J gene segments. Each retained sequence needed at least a six-nucleotide match to both a V gene segment and a J gene segment. A rearrangement counted as productive if the CDR3 had no stop codons and remained in frame with V and J, and every other rearrangement counted as non-productive. CDR3 was defined according to IMGT convention as the region running from the second conserved V-encoded cysteine to the conserved J-encoded phenylalanine. The earlier analysis of 587 of the donors excluded sequences that lacked an unambiguous match to a single V gene segment. In an earlier analysis of 587 of the donors, V segments were called functional above 56.7% productive rearrangements and were called segregating when the between-donor standard deviation exceeded 5%. A statistical classification framework was built to diagnose cytomegalovirus status from the catalog of TCR beta chain sequences. A later analysis assigned V and J genes by comparing TCR nucleotide sequences with IMGT/GENE-DB human TR gene sequences. The TCRdist pipeline was used in a later analysis to assign CDR3 sequences and most-parsimonious VDJ recombination scenarios. In a later analysis, each TCR beta chain was defined by its CDR3 amino acid sequence together with its V-gene family, and reads lacking a unique V-gene family were excluded. In a later analysis, around 600 highly shared, low-generation-probability nucleotide sequences were removed to address suspected cross-contamination and a sequencing artifact. In a later analysis, a clonal expansion index for each public chain was calculated from normalized within-repertoire ranks of inferred template counts. Generation probabilities in a later analysis came from a VDJ recombination model fitted to out-of-frame rearrangements, and those results were checked against IGoR. A later analysis scored TCR-TCR, TCR-HLA and TCR-CMV co-occurrence with hypergeometric tests, applying a repertoire-size bias correction to TCR pairs. False discovery rates were estimated in a later analysis by permuting HLA or CMV assignments 20 times. In a later analysis, co-occurring TCRs were grouped with DBSCAN, and TCRdist sequence similarity was added when clustering was performed within HLA-allele-positive subsets. Repertoires with fewer than 30,000 or more than 120,000 public chains, plus five repertoires with anomalous nucleotide sharing, were excluded from co-occurrence clustering. TCRdb obtained this table from immuneACCESS and retained in-frame rearrangements with V and J assigned. These tables miss some clones; where compared with another copy, unresolved V genes account for less than half of the shortfall, and the remainder is unexplained. V, J and clone size were drawn from that table, and D and trimming were deduced from the DNA. Here the sample has roughly 110,000 clones; 70% to 80% occur a single time. The ten largest account for about 2% of the sample.

The data were taken from a study of cytomegalovirus exposure and HLA in healthy donors (dated 2017 in TCRdb). Regarding the study in general: In an earlier analysis of some 550 of the donors, around 300 Gb of sequence data and 100 million or so unique TCR beta sequences from 150 million to 200 million T cells were reported. Five DR-DQ haplotypes were handled as single units for association and clustering because linkage in the cohort was strong. Among the 398 genotyped donors, around 81% belonged to the genetic ancestry cluster associated with self-reported Caucasian donors. High-throughput TCR immunosequencing, statistical association of individual TCRs with disease status, and machine learning were combined to predict cytomegalovirus infection status. Rather than drawing on any new phenotypic data, the later analysis identified candidate immune exposures from TCR beta sequences and the way those sequences occurred across donors. Among some 410 genotyped donors of the cohort, an average of roughly 240,000 unique TCR beta nucleotide sequences were sequenced per donor, roughly a sixth of them non-productive. HLA typing included class I and class II loci at four-digit resolution. All discovery cohort repertoires had been generated using a single sequencing platform. Donor age, sex, ethnicity and CMV serostatus were compiled together with the repertoire data. Genome-wide SNP genotypes for about 60% of the roughly 670 donors were used in a later genetic analysis, which treated that subset as a discovery cohort. Besides the first cohort of 666 subjects, a separate validation cohort made up of about 120 different subjects was used. The number of typed donors differed by locus: about 620-640 for A, B, C, DRB1 and DQB1; roughly 510 for DQA1; about 600 for DPA1; and about 470 for DPB1. The study aimed to test whether signatures of past pathogen exposure could be identified by cataloging public T cell receptors. An earlier analysis of 500 to 750 of the donors applied high-throughput TCR beta sequencing to assess whether each TCR beta V gene segment acted as functional or pseudogenic. An early release covering over 500 HLA-typed donors comprised about 320 gigabases of sequencing data and around 85 million unique TCR sequences. The study profiled the T cell repertoires of under 850 subjects by immunosequencing and related them to cytomegalovirus serostatus. A later analysis re-analyzed previously published TCR beta repertoires from roughly 630 donors and added high-resolution HLA genotyping to study TCR occurrence patterns.

The germline V gene gives CDR1 as SGHAT and CDR2 as FQNNGV. The CDR3 goes from the cysteine to the phenylalanine over 12 residues. The DNA shown is the 36-base CDR3, in frame from base 1. V loses 1 base of germline sequence and J loses 3 bases, and the interval between the two ends is 4 bases. Results the study describes overall, beyond this receptor: The authors suggested that the approach could potentially be generalized to other disease states and immunological phenotypes. A few of the identified cytomegalovirus-associated TCR beta chains were confirmed in vitro to be specific for cytomegalovirus antigens. According to a later genetic analysis, donors in an Asian-associated ancestry cluster had fewer N-insertions in productive TCRs than the approximately 650-donor mean. In a later genetic analysis, a missense DCLRE1C variant was associated with V-gene and J-gene trimming of TCR beta chains, and the association was replicated in an independent cohort. Strong co-occurrence of HLA alleles, especially DR and DQ, made assigning TCR associations to individual alleles difficult. Several of the top co-occurrence clusters appeared to be linked to parvovirus B19, influenza, CMV and Epstein-Barr virus, according to a later analysis. For the cohort, immune exposure information was limited to CMV serostatus. A later analysis found that TCR association rates varied across HLA loci, with DRB1 alleles showing the most associated TCRs and HLA-C alleles the fewest. Only TCR beta chains were sequenced in this cohort, and the absence of alpha or paired-chain data limited detectable features. In a later analysis, HLA-associated TCR beta chains showed more clonal expansion and lower generation probabilities than non-associated chains that were equally common. Roughly uniform sequencing depth across donors was assumed in presence/absence analyses, although this assumption may not hold. In the study, around 150 TCR beta chains were listed as associated with cytomegalovirus. At a false discovery rate of 0.05, a later analysis linked roughly 17,000 TCR beta sequences to specific HLA alleles. The 87-base-pair reads could not distinguish some IMGT-functional V segments, including TRBV6-2 and TRBV6-3, so those segments were excluded. Because HLA typing was missing for some donors at each locus, association tests included only the typed subset. Linkage disequilibrium might explain the correlated functional status among segregating V segments, but an unknown experimental factor could not be excluded. A further reported finding was that TCR beta sequences accurately predicted the HLA-A and HLA-B alleles for most subjects in the first cohort. While some public TCRs were present in many individuals, most TCR sequences turned up only very rarely across donors. A group of highly shared sequence variants was considered likely to be a technical artifact of the sequencing pipeline. Broadly in line with IMGT annotations, most TCR beta V segments showed up in productive rearrangements about 87% or about 30% of the time in an earlier analysis of approximately 600 of the donors. According to a later analysis, most CMV-associated TCR beta chains appeared to be HLA-restricted, and the HLA associations seemed to be driven largely by CMV exposure. Because counts were too low, 15 to 20 rarely observed V segments, including chromosome 9 orphons, were excluded from the earlier analysis of 587 of the donors. The classifier was reported to diagnose cytomegalovirus status with high specificity and sensitivity in both the original and validation cohorts.

The cohort was made up of roughly 670 healthy bone marrow donors. All cohort members were sampled while nominally healthy, although unrecorded immune exposures were likely present. Of the approximately 700 cohort members, about 280 had positive CMV serostatus and fewer than 450 had negative CMV serostatus, and CMV serostatus was not recorded for the donor. Each donor provided a peripheral blood sample, and peripheral blood mononuclear cells were used for TCR beta sequencing. Genomic DNA extraction from the blood cell samples was performed with the Qiagen DNeasy Blood Extraction Kit. The chain is assembled from TRBV11-2 and TRBJ2-7, with the identity of the D gene unclear. The receptor was isolated from a human donor in good health. The specimen sequenced was PBMCs. The DNA sequence follows: TGTGCCAGCAGCTTAGTTCTCTACGAGCAGTACTTC. This translates into CASSLVLYEQYF.